The next 10 T cell receptor beta chains were all read from a single sample in a study of graft-versus-host responses after intestinal transplantation. This table comes from immunoSEQ multiplex PCR, and its TCRdb copy is limited to in-frame clones, with some not included. The profile shows about 50,000 clones, 80% to 95% of them singletons. The antigens these receptors bind are not known. The sequences come from unstimulated CD4+ T cells sorted from spleen or lymph node cells, collected before transplant. All receptors derive from a human donor who was the organ donor for an intestinal transplant.

The chain recombines TRBV30 with TRBJ2-1, with D unresolved. The germline gives CDR1 GTSNPN, CDR2 SVGIG (reference sequence). Trimming cost V 2 bases and J 2 bases, with 10 bases left between them. The CDR3 runs to 14 residues. Written as DNA, the CDR3 is TGTGCCTGGAGTCCTAAACTCCCCTACAATGAGCAGTTCTTC. It translates to CAWSPKLPYNEQFF.

The chain links TRBV2 to TRBJ2-5; D may be TRBD2 (6 bases). The CDR3 extends over 15 amino acids. Between the trimmed V and J ends, which lost 8 bases and 1 base, there was a span of 17 bases. The germline CDR1 and CDR2 sequences are SNHLY and FYNNEI. CDR3 nucleotide sequence: TGTGCCAGCTTGGAGGGCACGGTCCTCCAAGAGACCCAGTACTTC. Amino acids: CASLEGTVLQETQYF.

Points on this clone: Different DNA sequences within this sample yield the same CDR3. The V gene is TRBV18, the J gene TRBJ2-5; 12 bases map to TRBD2. The V gene end was trimmed by 6 bases and the J gene end by 5 bases; junction bases not matched to a gene: 10. CDR1 KGHSH and CDR2 LQKENI come from the germline V gene. The CDR3 spans 16 residues. DNA for the CDR3: TGTGCCAGCTCTCACGCACTAGCGGGAGGTGGCGAGACCCAGTACTTC. Protein product: CASSHALAGGGETQYF. Filled out from reference TRBV18 and TRBJ2-5, the complete variable domain reads NAGVMQNPRHLVRRRGQEARLRCSPMKGHSHVYWYRQLPEEGLKFMVYLQKENIIDESGMPKERFSAEFPKEGPSILRIQQVVRGDSAAYFCASSHALAGGGETQYFGPGTRLLVL.

The rearrangement uses TRBV4-1 and TRBJ2-3, with a tentative D call TRBD1 (6 bases). Trimming shortened V by 1 base and J by 0 bases, and 8 bases separated the two germline ends. Germline V CDR1 and CDR2: MGHRA, YSYEKL. CDR3 length: 15 amino acids. In DNA form, the CDR3 reads TGCGCCAGCAGCCAAGGGACAGTTAGCACAGATACGCAGTATTTT. Translated: CASSQGTVSTDTQYF.

This clone was seen a few times. The chain employs TRBV7-9 and TRBJ1-4; D remains unclear. Trimming stripped 5 bases from V and 1 base from J, with 8 bases between. This CDR3 is 14 amino acids long. The germline V gene encodes CDR1 SEHNR and CDR2 FQNEAQ (reference sequence). The CDR3 protein is CASSPGRTNEKLFF. CDR3 sequence (DNA): TGTGCCAGCAGCCCCGGGAGAACTAATGAAAAACTGTTTTTT.

V gene TRBV10-3 combines with J gene TRBJ2-3, with a possible D match to TRBD2 (5 bases). V dropped 2 bases and J dropped 2 bases, with 5 bases sitting between them. Germline assignment: CDR1 ENHRY and CDR2 SYGVKD. This CDR3 comprises 13 residues. For the CDR3, the DNA is TGTGCCATCAGTGAGCGGGACACAGATACGCAGTATTTT. It yields the protein CAISERDTDTQYF.

V and J are TRBV29-1 and TRBJ2-3; the D is unclear. V lost 2 bases to trimming and J lost 10 bases, with 10 bases between them. Germline V gene lookup returns CDR1 SQVTM and CDR2 ANQGSEA. The CDR3 runs 11 residues. The CDR3 region is CSVETDNAQYF. In DNA, the CDR3 is TGCAGCGTTGAAACTGATAATGCGCAGTATTTT.

V and J are TRBV7-9 and TRBJ1-2; D might be TRBD1 (5 bases). Germline CDR1 is SEHNR and CDR2 is FQNEAQ (reference sequence). Deletions cut 6 bases from V and 3 bases from J, with 14 bases between. This CDR3 has 14 residues. In DNA, the CDR3 is TGTGCCAGCAGTTATTCAGACAGAGACTATGGCTACACCTTC. It translates to CASSYSDRDYGYTF.

This chain links TRBV7-3 with TRBJ2-5, with 9 nucleotides matching TRBD2. The V segment lost 5 bases and the J segment 5 bases; nucleotides outside the gene matches: 9. This CDR3 is built from 15 residues. The germline CDR1 and CDR2 sequences are SGHTA and FQGTGA. This CDR3 reads CASSIVAGEPETQYF. The CDR3 DNA reads as TGTGCCAGCAGCATTGTAGCGGGAGAGCCCGAGACCCAGTACTTC.

The V and J genes are TRBV28 and TRBJ2-7; 9 nucleotides match TRBD2. V shed 1 base, J shed 0 bases, and the junction held 10 bases outside the gene matches. CDR1 MDHEN and CDR2 SYDVKM come from the germline V gene. The CDR3 spans 18 residues. The CDR3 DNA sequence: TGTGCCAGCAGTTTATCCCCCAGCGGGAGGTTAAGCTCCTACGAGCAGTACTTC. Translation gives CASSLSPSGRLSSYEQYF. Looking up the rest from reference TRBV28 and TRBJ2-7 gives the full variable domain: DVKVTQSSRYLVKRTGEKVFLECVQDMDHENMFWYRQDPGLGLRLIYFSYDVKMKEKGDIPEGYSVSREKKERFSLILESASTNQTSMYLCASSLSPSGRLSSYEQYFGPGTRLTVT.